Following are 9 T cell receptor beta chains from one sample sequenced in a study of T-cell reconstitution after alpha-beta-depleted transplantation in children. Preparing the TCRbeta library involved the use of unique molecular identifiers. TCRdb recomputed calls from the PCR reads with MiXCR, one row per CDR3 protein. The table shows 250,000 to 400,000 distinct CDR3 sequences, with over 20% occurring only once. The sample consisted of PBMCs, mostly from graft donor cells, taken 180 days after TCRalphabeta/CD19-depleted stem cell transplant. These TCRs come from a male patient between 10 and 17 years old who had a stem cell transplant for acute lymphoblastic leukemia, so the T cells may come from the graft donor.

The rearrangement joins TRBV2 to TRBJ2-7; 14 bases line up with TRBD2. Unmatched junction bases numbered 9, after V lost 5 bases and J lost 6 bases. The CDR3 totals 16 residues. The germline CDR1 and CDR2 sequences are SNHLY and FYNNEI. This chain's CDR3 is CASSPPGLAGACEQYF. In nucleotides, the CDR3 is TGTGCCAGCAGTCCACCGGGACTAGCGGGAGCTTGCGAGCAGTACTTC.

This clonotype has more than one count but fewer than ten. The chain employs TRBV9 and TRBJ2-6; TRBD1 might be the D (6 bases). This CDR3 spans 16 amino acids. Germline CDR1 is SGDLS and CDR2 is YYNGEE. The ends were cut back, 4 bases at V and 7 bases at J, with 18 bases in the middle. Here the CDR3 DNA reads TGTGCCAGCAGCCCTTCAGGGGCCTCCATAGCCAACGTCCTGACTTTC. Translated, it gives CASSPSGASIANVLTF.

This clonotype was seen more than once but under ten times. The chain couples TRBV7-6 to TRBJ1-3; D is uncertain. The CDR3 extends over 13 amino acids. The ends were cut back, 4 bases at V and 0 bases at J, with 4 bases in the middle. CDR1 and CDR2 (germline): SGHVS, FNYEAQ. Here the CDR3 reads CASSSYSGNTIYF. The CDR3 DNA reads as TGTGCCAGCAGCTCATACTCTGGAAACACCATATATTTT.

In its sample, this clonotype was seen a few times. The CDR3 region is CASSWDSGTVTQYF. CDR3 nucleotides: TGTGCCAGCAGTTGGGACTCGGGAACCGTGACCCAGTACTTC. V is TRBV6-5 and J is TRBJ2-5; weak D call: TRBD2 (6 bases). From germline, CDR1 is MNHEY and CDR2 SVGAGI. The length of the CDR3 is 14 residues. The germline V and J ends were trimmed by 4 bases and 7 bases, with 16 bases remaining between them.

The rearrangement links TRBV5-1 to TRBJ2-1; 10 bases match TRBD1. From germline, CDR1 is SGHRS and CDR2 YFSETQ. CDR3 length: 15 amino acids. V dropped 3 bases and J dropped 5; count of bases not matched to a gene: 5. Here the CDR3 reads CASSSAGTGDNEQFF. In DNA form, the CDR3 reads TGCGCCAGCAGCTCGGCGGGGACAGGGGACAATGAGCAGTTCTTC.

This clonotype has only a few counts. This rearrangement joins TRBV9 to TRBJ2-2; 7 bases are shared with TRBD1. Germline loops: CDR1 SGDLS, CDR2 YYNGEE. With 5 bases clipped from V and 4 bases from J, the junction kept 5 bases outside the gene matches. This CDR3 region has 14 residues. CDR3 sequence (DNA): TGTGCCAGCAGAGGGGGCGCAGGCACCGGGGAGCTGTTTTTT. This sequence encodes CASRGGAGTGELFF.

This chain uses TRBV20-1 with TRBJ2-6; 7 bases match TRBD1. CDR1 and CDR2 (germline): DFQATT, SNEGSKA (reference sequence). V lost 0 bases to trimming and J lost 3 bases; unmatched junction nucleotides: 14. The CDR3 is 19 amino acids. For the CDR3, the DNA is TGCAGTGCTAGAGACCCGATAGGGGGCTCTTTTTTTGGGGCCAACGTCCTGACTTTC. It is translated as CSARDPIGGSFFGANVLTF.

V is TRBV7-6 and J is TRBJ1-2; D is uncertain. Germline V gives CDR1 SGHVS, CDR2 FNYEAQ. V was cut by 4 bases and J by 4 bases, with 16 bases left in between. CDR3 length: 15 amino acids. The CDR3 bases are TGTGCCAGCAGCTCCATAGAGATGGGAGGCTATGGCTACACCTTC. Translated, it gives CASSSIEMGGYGYTF.

V usage is TRBV5-8 and J usage is TRBJ2-7; maybe TRBD1 (6 bases). There are 14 residues in the CDR3. V was clipped by 4 bases and J by 5 bases, with 16 bases between them. Germline lookup yields CDR1 SGHTS and CDR2 YDEGEE. This CDR3 is CASSHRDTSHEQYF. The CDR3 bases are TGTGCCAGCAGCCACCGGGACACTTCCCACGAGCAGTACTTC. Full variable domain (missing parts from reference TRBV5-8 and TRBJ2-7): EAGVTQSPTHLIKTRGQQATLRCSPISGHTSVYWYQQALGLGLQFLLWYDEGEERNRGNFPPRFSGRQFPNYSSELNVNALELEDSALYLCASSHRDTSHEQYFGPGTRLTVT.